Below, 27 T cell receptor beta chains from the same sample are listed, as sequenced in a study of T-cell reconstitution after alpha-beta-depleted transplantation in children. Unique molecular identifiers were used to barcode this TCRbeta library. TCRdb redid the calling of the PCR reads with MiXCR, one entry per CDR3 protein. The repertoire holds a few hundred thousand distinct CDR3 sequences, with approximately 6.9% as singletons. This sample comprised PBMCs, obtained before TCRalphabeta/CD19-depleted stem cell transplant. The receptors here all came from a boy younger than 10 with acute lymphoblastic leukemia, due to receive a stem cell transplant.

The gene calls are TRBV5-6 and TRBJ2-1; 10 bases are shared with TRBD1. The CDR3 runs 15 residues. Germline CDR1 and CDR2: SGHDT and YYEEEE. Trimming at V came to 10 bases and at J to 5 bases, leaving 12 bases not matched to a gene. CDR3: CAWRSAGQGDNEQFF. The CDR3 DNA reads as TGTGCCTGGCGGTCCGCAGGACAGGGGGACAATGAGCAGTTCTTC.

This clonotype has only a few counts. The V gene is TRBV20-1, the J gene TRBJ2-1; perhaps TRBD2 as D (5 bases). The length of the CDR3 is 13 residues. Germline V gives CDR1 DFQATT, CDR2 SNEGSKA (reference sequence). V was shortened by 6 bases and J by 5 bases, with 14 bases between the two germline ends. CDR3 residues: CSAPGEKNNEQFF. DNA of the CDR3: TGCAGTGCCCCCGGGGAAAAAAACAATGAGCAGTTCTTC.

This clonotype was picked up one time. The chain joins TRBV30 to TRBJ2-3, with 11 bases matching TRBD2. This CDR3 has 19 amino acids. Trimming took 2 bases from V and 4 from J; bases not matched to a gene: 17. Germline V CDR1 and CDR2: GTSNPN, SVGIG (reference sequence). CDR3 loop: CAWSPSPPLTSGKSDTQYF. In DNA, the CDR3 is TGTGCCTGGAGTCCTTCCCCGCCGCTGACTAGCGGGAAGTCAGATACGCAGTATTTT.

This clonotype was seen repeatedly, ten times or more. The V and J genes are TRBV27 and TRBJ1-1; 8 nucleotides agree with TRBD1. Germline V gene sequence: CDR1 MNHEY, CDR2 SMNVEV (reference sequence). Losses at the gene ends were 6 bases for V and 7 bases for J; bases not matched to a gene: 4. The CDR3 totals 12 residues. The CDR3 DNA is TGTGCCAGCAGCCAGGGGGCTGGTGAAGCTTTCTTT. As protein: CASSQGAGEAFF.

This clonotype was seen repeatedly, ten times or more. V gene TRBV11-2 combines with J gene TRBJ1-5, with D possibly matching TRBD1 (6 bases). Germline V CDR1 and CDR2: SGHAT, FQNNGV. The CDR3 extends over 15 amino acids. The V and J ends lost 1 base and 7 bases respectively, with 14 bases between them. The CDR3 region has the DNA TGTGCCAGCAGCTTAGGGAGGGGGGGCCGGCAGCCCCAGCATTTT. This sequence encodes CASSLGRGGRQPQHF.

This clonotype was picked up many times. The chain joins TRBV20-1 to TRBJ1-1, with TRBD1 as a possible D gene (6 bases). Germline assignment: CDR1 DFQATT and CDR2 SNEGSKA (reference sequence). The CDR3 totals 14 residues. V was trimmed by 2 bases and J by 4 bases, leaving 14 bases between them. The CDR3: CSARKQGIGTEAFF. The CDR3 DNA reads TGCAGTGCTAGAAAACAGGGTATCGGCACTGAAGCTTTCTTT.

This clonotype was detected ten times or more. The chain joins TRBV7-2 to TRBJ1-3, with D unresolved. The V end lost 0 bases, the J end lost 2 bases, and 5 bases lay between the germline ends. Germline V gene data show CDR1 as SGHTA and CDR2 as FQGNSA. There are 14 residues in the CDR3. CDR3 in amino acids: CASSLAWAGNTIYF. The CDR3 nucleotides read TGTGCCAGCAGCTTAGCTTGGGCTGGAAACACCATATATTTT.

The chain combines TRBV10-3 with TRBJ2-7, with D unresolved. The germline CDR1 and CDR2 sequences are ENHRY and SYGVKD. CDR3 length: 14 amino acids. V lost 7 bases and J 0 bases, leaving 13 bases between the germline ends. CDR3: CAITEGTDSYEQYF. CDR3 DNA: TGTGCCATCACCGAAGGCACAGACTCCTACGAGCAGTACTTC.

The V call is TRBV2, the J call TRBJ2-1, with 8 bases that match TRBD1. The CDR3 totals 16 residues. Germline assignment: CDR1 SNHLY and CDR2 FYNNEI. Losses at the gene ends were 6 bases for V and 7 bases for J; bases not matched to a gene: 14. In DNA, the CDR3 is TGTGCCAGCAGAGAAAGCACCGGGACAGGAGTGAATGAGCAGTTCTTC. It translates to CASRESTGTGVNEQFF. The full variable domain, in which reference TRBV2 and TRBJ2-1 provide the parts outside the CDR3, is EPEVTQTPSHQVTQMGQEVILRCVPISNHLYFYWYRQILGQKVEFLVSFYNNEISEKSEIFDDQFSVERPDGSNFTLKIRSTKLEDSAMYFCASRESTGTGVNEQFFGPGTRLTVL.

The table lists this clonotype with many counts. CDR3 DNA sequence: TGTGCCAGCAGTTATCCGCCCTACGAGCAGTACTTC. It translates to CASSYPPYEQYF. The chain combines TRBV6-2 or TRBV6-3 with TRBJ2-7; D is uncertain. The CDR3 totals 12 residues. With 3 bases removed from V and 2 bases from J, the gap between germline ends came to 5 bases. Germline-derived CDR1 and CDR2 are MNHEY and SVGEGT.

This clonotype was seen only a few times. The chain has TRBV7-9 and TRBJ2-5, with 8 nucleotides matching TRBD2. V was clipped by 3 bases and J by 5 bases; unmatched bases: 5. CDR1 is SEHNR and CDR2 is FQNEAQ in the germline V gene (reference sequence). The CDR3 consists of 14 residues. CDR3 nucleotide sequence: TGTGCCAGCAGCTTCTCGGGAGGGAAGGAGACCCAGTACTTC. Its protein product is CASSFSGGKETQYF.

The chain uses TRBV6-2 or TRBV6-3 and TRBJ1-5; D is unclear. This CDR3 comprises 15 residues. The germline V gene has CDR1 MNHEY and CDR2 SVGEGT. V lost 2 bases and J 2 bases, leaving 10 bases between the germline ends. The CDR3 DNA is TGTGCCAGCAGTTACGTGGGTTTGGGCAATCAGCCCCAGCATTTT. It yields the protein CASSYVGLGNQPQHF.

This clonotype was seen ten or more times. CDR3 in DNA: TGTGCCAGCAGCTTAGTTCCTGGTAGCACTGAAGCTTTCTTT. Its protein is CASSLVPGSTEAFF. The V gene is TRBV7-2, the J gene TRBJ1-1; D remains ambiguous. The CDR3 extends over 14 amino acids. V lost 1 base, J lost 4 bases, and 10 bases lay in between. The V gene's germline CDR1 is SGHTA and CDR2 FQGNSA.

The table lists this clonotype with a few counts. The rearrangement links TRBV27 to TRBJ2-7; a weak D match, TRBD2 (6 bases). Per the germline V gene, CDR1 is MNHEY and CDR2 is SMNVEV (reference sequence). V was clipped by 6 bases and J by 6 bases, with 18 bases between them. The CDR3 length is 14 residues. CDR3 nucleotides: TGTGCCAGCAGCCCGACAGCCCGGCGGGGCGAGCAGTACTTC. It specifies CASSPTARRGEQYF.

There are many counts of this clonotype. V usage is TRBV20-1 and J usage is TRBJ1-4; possible D gene TRBD1, 5 bases. Trimming left V 3 bases short and J 5 bases short, with 10 bases between. Looked up from germline, CDR1 is DFQATT and CDR2 is SNEGSKA (reference sequence). This CDR3 contains 13 residues. The CDR3 sequence: CSASQGSNEKLFF. CDR3 DNA sequence: TGCAGTGCTAGTCAGGGATCAAATGAAAAACTGTTTTTT.

The rearrangement joins TRBV27 to TRBJ1-1; D is undetermined. V shed 6 bases and J shed 3 bases, with 14 bases lying between them. The CDR3 sequence is 14 residues long. The germline CDR1 and CDR2 sequences are MNHEY and SMNVEV (reference sequence). Here the CDR3 reads CASRESRVDTEAFF. The CDR3 DNA sequence: TGTGCCAGCAGAGAGTCGCGGGTGGACACTGAAGCTTTCTTT.

Of note for this clonotype: This may be a read error: a much more frequent sequence differs by one nucleotide. The conserved closing phenylalanine or tryptophan is absent in this CDR3, likely reflecting a read error. The chain links TRBV7-2 to TRBJ2-3; possible D gene TRBD1, 7 bases. Trimming took off 3 bases at V and 4 bases at J, with 11 bases between the two ends. This CDR3 contains 14 residues. From germline, CDR1 is SGHTA and CDR2 FQGNSA. The chain's CDR3 is CASSFGGGADTQYL. The CDR3 DNA is TGTGCCAGCAGCTTCGGAGGGGGCGCAGATACGCAGTATTTA.

This clonotype was seen many times. The rearrangement uses TRBV20-1 and TRBJ2-7; possible D gene TRBD1, 5 bases. The CDR3 loop spans 14 amino acids. The ends were cut back, 3 bases at V and 0 bases at J, with 12 bases in the middle. CDR1 is DFQATT, CDR2 SNEGSKA, per germline (reference sequence). CDR3 sequence reads: CSASRGSNSYEQYF. The CDR3 nucleotides read TGCAGTGCTAGTAGGGGCAGCAACTCCTACGAGCAGTACTTC.

There are many counts of this clonotype. V gene TRBV3-1 combines with J gene TRBJ1-1, with D possibly TRBD1 on 5 matching bases. Trimming cost V 3 bases and J 5 bases, with 7 bases left between them. The CDR3 totals 12 residues. The germline CDR1 and CDR2 sequences are LGHDT and YNNKEL (reference sequence). CDR3 amino acids: CASSHWGTEAFF. The CDR3 DNA reads as TGTGCCAGCAGCCATTGGGGGACTGAAGCTTTCTTT.

This clonotype was counted many times. This chain uses TRBV5-1 with TRBJ1-1; 7 bases line up with TRBD1. V gave up 0 bases and J gave up 7 bases; unmatched junction bases: 6. CDR1 is SGHRS, CDR2 YFSETQ, per germline. The CDR3 consists of 14 residues. The CDR3, as DNA: TGCGCCAGCAGCTTGGGGCAGGGGGTGAATGAAGCTTTCTTT. Translated, it gives CASSLGQGVNEAFF. Full variable domain (remainder filled in from reference TRBV5-1 and TRBJ1-1): KAGVTQTPRYLIKTRGQQVTLSCSPISGHRSVSWYQQTPGQGLQFLFEYFSETQRNKGNFPGRFSGRQFSNSRSEMNVSTLELGDSALYLCASSLGQGVNEAFFGQGTRLTVV.

This clonotype was seen ten or more times. The chain links TRBV20-1 to TRBJ2-3; D call uncertain. The CDR3 consists of 11 residues. Per the germline V gene, CDR1 is DFQATT and CDR2 is SNEGSKA (reference sequence). With 7 bases removed from V and 4 bases from J, the gap between germline ends came to 9 bases. The CDR3 DNA reads as TGCAGTGGGATTGTTGCAGATACGCAGTATTTT. Amino acids: CSGIVADTQYF.

The sample holds many counts of this clonotype. This sequence joins TRBV5-6 and TRBJ2-7; perhaps TRBD2 as D (6 bases). Germline V gene lookup returns CDR1 SGHDT and CDR2 YYEEEE. V lost 2 bases and J lost 3, with 9 bases in between. The CDR3 sequence is 13 residues long. Here the CDR3 DNA reads TGTGCCAGCAGCTTTCGAGCGGGCTACGAGCAGTACTTC. Amino acid sequence: CASSFRAGYEQYF.

This clonotype was observed a few times. The chain employs TRBV12-3 or TRBV12-4 and TRBJ1-3; D may be TRBD1 (6 bases). V shed 5 bases and J shed 4 bases, with 12 bases lying between them. CDR3 length: 14 amino acids. CDR3 sequence reads: CASSNRASGNTIYF. CDR3 sequence (DNA): TGTGCCAGCAGTAACAGGGCGTCGGGAAACACCATATATTTT.

This clonotype was found many times. The chain employs TRBV27 and TRBJ2-5; 9 positions agree with TRBD1. CDR1 and CDR2 (germline): MNHEY, SMNVEV (reference sequence). V lost 1 base, J lost 5 bases, and 14 bases stayed unmatched. The CDR3 sequence is 18 residues long. CDR3 in DNA: TGTGCCAGCAGTTTATTCTCGATAAACAGGGGGCGCCCTGAGACCCAGTACTTC. This gives the protein CASSLFSINRGRPETQYF.

There are many counts of this clonotype. The chain carries TRBV14 and TRBJ2-1; a possible D gene is TRBD1 (6 bases). V gave up 4 bases and J gave up 5 bases, with 9 bases separating them. From germline, CDR1 is SGHDN and CDR2 FVKESK. This CDR3 comprises 13 residues. Here the CDR3 reads CASSLGQHNEQFF. The DNA for the CDR3 is TGTGCCAGCAGCCTTGGACAGCACAATGAGCAGTTCTTC.

The CDR3 DNA follows: TGTGCCAGCAGCGCGTCGGAGACCCAGTACTTC. This translates into CASSASETQYF. V gene TRBV11-3 combines with J gene TRBJ2-5, with D unclear. V lost 5 bases, J lost 5 bases, and 6 bases lay in between. This CDR3 contains 11 residues. Germline V gives CDR1 SGHNT, CDR2 YENEEA.

The chain joins TRBV5-8 to TRBJ2-1; 10 nucleotides agree with TRBD2. CDR3 size: 17 residues. After removal of 0 bases from V and 6 bases from J, the junction contained 9 bases not matched to a gene. In germline, CDR1 is SGHTS, CDR2 YDEGEE. In DNA, the CDR3 is TGTGCCAGCAGCTTGGCCATATTGAGCGGGGGGGCCAATGAGCAGTTCTTC. Translated: CASSLAILSGGANEQFF.